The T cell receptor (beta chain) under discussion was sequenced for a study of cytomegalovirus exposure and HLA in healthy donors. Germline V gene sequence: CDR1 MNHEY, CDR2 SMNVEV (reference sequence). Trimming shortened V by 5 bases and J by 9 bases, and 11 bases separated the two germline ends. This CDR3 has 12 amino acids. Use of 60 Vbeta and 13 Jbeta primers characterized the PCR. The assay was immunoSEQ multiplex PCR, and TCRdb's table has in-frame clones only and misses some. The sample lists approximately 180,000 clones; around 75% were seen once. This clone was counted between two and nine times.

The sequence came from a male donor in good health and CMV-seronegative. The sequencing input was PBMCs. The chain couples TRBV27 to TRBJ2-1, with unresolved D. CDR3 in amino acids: CASSPDTTEQFF. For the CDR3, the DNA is TGTGCCAGCAGTCCCGACACAACTGAGCAGTTCTTC.